This T cell receptor (beta chain) was obtained from a study of blood T cell repertoires in COVID-19. On the study more broadly: T cells, B-cell-depleted T cells, or PBMCs provided the cDNA or gDNA that served as material.

The CDR3 loop spans 17 amino acids. J lost 4 bases, V lost 2 bases, and 11 bases had no gene match. Germline lookup yields CDR1 MNHEY and CDR2 SMNVEV (reference sequence). Sequencing used immunoSEQ multiplex PCR; TCRdb keeps in-frame clones, though not all of them. This sample has around 200,000 clones, with around 80% found just once. Sequencing was performed on peripheral blood. The genes are TRBV27 and TRBJ2-3; 8 nucleotides agree with TRBD2. The sequence came from a woman in her 70s with COVID-19, enrolled during active disease. CDR3: CASSLISRAGGADTQYF. For the CDR3, the DNA is TGTGCCAGCAGTTTAATAAGTAGGGCGGGGGGAGCAGATACGCAGTATTTT.